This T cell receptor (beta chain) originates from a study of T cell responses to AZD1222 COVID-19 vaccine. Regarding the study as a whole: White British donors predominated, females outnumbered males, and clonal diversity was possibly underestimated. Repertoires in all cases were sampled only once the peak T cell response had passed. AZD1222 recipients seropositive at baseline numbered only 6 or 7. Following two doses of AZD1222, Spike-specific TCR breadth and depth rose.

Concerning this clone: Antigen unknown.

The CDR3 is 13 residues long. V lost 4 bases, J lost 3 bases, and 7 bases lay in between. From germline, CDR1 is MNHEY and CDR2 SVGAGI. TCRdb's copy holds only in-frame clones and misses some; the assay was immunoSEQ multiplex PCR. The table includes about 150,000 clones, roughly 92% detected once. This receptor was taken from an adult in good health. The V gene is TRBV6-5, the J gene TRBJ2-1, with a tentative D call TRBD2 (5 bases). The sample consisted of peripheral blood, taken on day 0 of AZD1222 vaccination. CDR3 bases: TGTGCCAGCAGTTTGACTAACTACAATGAGCAGTTCTTC. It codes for CASSLTNYNEQFF.